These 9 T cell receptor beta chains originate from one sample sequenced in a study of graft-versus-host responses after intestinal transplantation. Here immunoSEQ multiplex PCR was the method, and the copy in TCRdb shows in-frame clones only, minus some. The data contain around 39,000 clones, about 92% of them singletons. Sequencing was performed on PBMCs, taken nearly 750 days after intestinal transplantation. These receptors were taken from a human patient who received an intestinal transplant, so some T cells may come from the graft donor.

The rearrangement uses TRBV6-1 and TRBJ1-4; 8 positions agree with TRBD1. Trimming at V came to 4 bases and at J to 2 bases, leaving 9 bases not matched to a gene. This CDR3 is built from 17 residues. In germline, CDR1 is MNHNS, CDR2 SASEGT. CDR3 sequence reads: CASSGTGNMRTNEKLFF. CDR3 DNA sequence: TGTGCCAGCAGTGGGACAGGGAACATGAGGACTAATGAAAAACTGTTTTTT.

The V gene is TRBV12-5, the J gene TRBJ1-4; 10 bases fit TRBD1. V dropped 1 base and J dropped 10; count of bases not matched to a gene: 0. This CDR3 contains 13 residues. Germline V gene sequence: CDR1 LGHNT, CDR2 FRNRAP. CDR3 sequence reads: CASGLGDRGKLFF. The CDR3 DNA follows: TGTGCTAGTGGTTTGGGGGACAGGGGAAAACTGTTTTTT. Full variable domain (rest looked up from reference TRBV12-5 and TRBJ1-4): DARVTQTPRHKVTEMGQEVTMRCQPILGHNTVFWYRQTMMQGLELLAYFRNRAPLDDSGMPKDRFSAEMPDATLATLKIQPSEPRDSAVYFCASGLGDRGKLFFGSGTQLSVL.

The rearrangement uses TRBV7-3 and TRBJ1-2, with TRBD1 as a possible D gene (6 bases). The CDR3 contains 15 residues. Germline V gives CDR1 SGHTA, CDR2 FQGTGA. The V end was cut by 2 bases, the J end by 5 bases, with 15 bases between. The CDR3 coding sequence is TGTGCCAGCAGCTTAGTAGGGGGAGGAACTTATGGCTACACCTTC. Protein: CASSLVGGGTYGYTF.

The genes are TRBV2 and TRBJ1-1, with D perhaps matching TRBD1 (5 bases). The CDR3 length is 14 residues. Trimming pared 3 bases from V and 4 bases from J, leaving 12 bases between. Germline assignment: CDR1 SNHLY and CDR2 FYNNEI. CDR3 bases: TGTGCCAGCAGTGAGAGGCAGGGTTTCACTGAAGCTTTCTTT. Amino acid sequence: CASSERQGFTEAFF.

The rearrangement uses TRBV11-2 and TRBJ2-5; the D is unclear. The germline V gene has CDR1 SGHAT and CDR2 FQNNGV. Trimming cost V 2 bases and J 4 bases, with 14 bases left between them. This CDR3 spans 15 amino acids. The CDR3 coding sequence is TGTGCCAGCAGCTTAATAACGCTTCCCTCAGAGACCCAGTACTTC. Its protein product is CASSLITLPSETQYF.

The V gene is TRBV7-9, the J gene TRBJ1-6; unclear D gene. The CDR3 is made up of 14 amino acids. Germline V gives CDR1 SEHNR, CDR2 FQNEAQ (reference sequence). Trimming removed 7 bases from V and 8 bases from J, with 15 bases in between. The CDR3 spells CASKRARGHSPLHF. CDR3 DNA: TGTGCCAGCAAACGAGCTCGAGGGCATTCACCCCTCCACTTT.

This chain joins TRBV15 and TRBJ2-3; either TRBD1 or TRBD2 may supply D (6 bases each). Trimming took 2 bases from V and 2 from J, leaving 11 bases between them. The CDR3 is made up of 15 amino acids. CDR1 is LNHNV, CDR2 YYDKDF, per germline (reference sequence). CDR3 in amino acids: CATSRFPGATDTQYF. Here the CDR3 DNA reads TGTGCCACCAGCAGATTCCCGGGGGCCACAGATACGCAGTATTTT.

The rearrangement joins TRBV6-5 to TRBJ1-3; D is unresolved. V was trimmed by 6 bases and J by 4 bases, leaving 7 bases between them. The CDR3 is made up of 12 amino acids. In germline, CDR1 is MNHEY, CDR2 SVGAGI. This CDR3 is CASRGAGNTIYF. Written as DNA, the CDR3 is TGTGCCAGCAGAGGCGCCGGAAACACCATATATTTT.

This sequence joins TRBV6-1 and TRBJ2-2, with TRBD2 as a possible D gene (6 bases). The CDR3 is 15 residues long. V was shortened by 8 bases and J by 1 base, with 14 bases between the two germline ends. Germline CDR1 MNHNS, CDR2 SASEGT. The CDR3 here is CASERGLMNTGELFF. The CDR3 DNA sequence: TGTGCCAGCGAGAGGGGACTGATGAACACCGGGGAGCTGTTTTTT.